Following are 26 T cell receptor beta chains from one sample sequenced in a study of CD8 T cells in Susac syndrome. An amount of RNA that ranged from roughly 0.5 to 1 ug was reverse transcribed with random hexamers. MiXCR, applied by TCRdb to the immunoSEQ multiplex PCR reads, yields one record per CDR3 protein. The repertoire holds 150,000 to 200,000 distinct CDR3 sequences, over 85% seen once, with about 0.13% in the top ten. Sample: CD4+ T cells from PBMCs. The receptors stem from a human donor in good health.

The CDR3 DNA reads as TGCGCCAGCAGCCAAGGTCACCGCTCTGGGGCCAACGTCCTGACTTTC. As protein: CASSQGHRSGANVLTF. The V and J genes are TRBV4-3 and TRBJ2-6; D uncertain. Trimming pared 1 base from V and 0 bases from J, leaving 7 bases between. Germline V CDR1 and CDR2: LGHNA, YSLEER. The CDR3 is made up of 16 amino acids.

J is TRBJ2-5 and V is TRBV20-1, with unresolved D. V was trimmed by 3 bases and J by 2 bases, leaving 7 bases between them. From germline, CDR1 is DFQATT and CDR2 SNEGSKA (reference sequence). CDR3 length equals 12 residues. The CDR3 region is CSASYGQETQYF. Here the CDR3 DNA reads TGCAGTGCTAGTTACGGGCAAGAGACCCAGTACTTC.

The chain employs TRBV29-1 and TRBJ2-7; either TRBD1 or TRBD2 may supply D (5 bases each). The CDR3 length is 12 residues. Germline V lookup: CDR1 SQVTM, CDR2 ANQGSEA. With 5 bases removed from V and 10 bases from J, the gap between germline ends came to 18 bases. CDR3 in DNA: TGCAGCGTTAGGGCAGGGAGACACCGACAGTACTTC. As protein: CSVRAGRHRQYF.

V usage is TRBV7-2 and J usage is TRBJ2-1, with D perhaps matching TRBD1 or TRBD2 (6 bases each). The CDR3 extends over 13 amino acids. V was trimmed by 9 bases and J by 4 bases, leaving 13 bases between them. Looked up from germline, CDR1 is SGHTA and CDR2 is FQGNSA. CDR3 nucleotide sequence: TGTGCCAGTAGGGGGGTAGGGTACAATGAGCAGTTCTTC. It encodes CASRGVGYNEQFF. The entire variable domain, with the rest obtained from reference TRBV7-2 and TRBJ2-1, is as follows: GAGVSQSPSNKVTEKGKDVELRCDPISGHTALYWYRQSLGQGLEFLIYFQGNSAPDKSGLPSDRFSAERTGGSVSTLTIQRTQQEDSAVYLCASRGVGYNEQFFGPGTRLTVL.

This chain connects TRBV3-1 to TRBJ1-2; TRBD1 matches 7 bases. With V trimmed by 4 bases and J by 4 bases, 9 bases remained unmatched. Germline V CDR1 and CDR2: LGHDT, YNNKEL (reference sequence). The CDR3 spans 15 residues. CDR3 sequence: CASSLGTDNFYGYTF. For the CDR3, the DNA is TGTGCCAGCAGCCTCGGGACAGACAATTTCTATGGCTACACCTTC.

The rearrangement uses TRBV24-1 and TRBJ2-5; 10 positions match TRBD2. The junction had 3 bases not matched to a gene; V was cut back by 2 bases and J by 1 base. Germline V gene sequence: CDR1 KGHDR, CDR2 SFDVKD. This CDR3 spans 16 amino acids. For the CDR3, the DNA is TGTGCCACCAGTGATTCGAAGCGGGGGGGCCAAGAGACCCAGTACTTC. It yields the protein CATSDSKRGGQETQYF.

This chain uses TRBV28 with TRBJ1-1; D is unresolved. CDR3 length equals 12 residues. The V and J ends lost 3 bases and 11 bases respectively, with 13 bases between them. Germline V gene data show CDR1 as MDHEN and CDR2 as SYDVKM. The CDR3 here is CASSFEFREAFF. In nucleotides, the CDR3 is TGTGCCAGCAGTTTTGAGTTCCGTGAGGCTTTCTTT.

The rearrangement uses TRBV6-5 and TRBJ2-3; D gene unclear. The CDR3 is made up of 13 amino acids. Trimming shortened V by 6 bases and J by 2 bases, and 9 bases separated the two germline ends. Germline CDR1 reads MNHEY; CDR2 reads SVGAGI. CDR3: CASRTPDTDTQYF. CDR3 DNA: TGTGCCAGCAGGACCCCCGACACAGATACGCAGTATTTT.

This rearrangement joins TRBV3-1 to TRBJ1-6; perhaps TRBD1 as D (5 bases). CDR3 length equals 16 residues. Germline CDR1 LGHDT, CDR2 YNNKEL (reference sequence). With 4 bases removed from V and 9 bases from J, the gap between germline ends came to 19 bases. CDR3 bases: TGTGCCAGCAGCCCCTCCAGGGTATATCAAGGTTCACCCCTCCACTTT. Its protein is CASSPSRVYQGSPLHF.

The chain employs TRBV7-9 and TRBJ1-4, with unresolved D. CDR3 size: 14 residues. Germline loops: CDR1 SEHNR, CDR2 FQNEAQ (reference sequence). The V gene lost 4 bases and the J gene lost 5 bases, with 11 bases spanning the gap. The CDR3 DNA follows: TGTGCCAGCAGCTCTAACACGGGGAATGAAAAACTGTTTTTT. It specifies CASSSNTGNEKLFF.

The chain uses TRBV30 and TRBJ2-7, with D tentatively TRBD2 (7 bases). Trimming took off 5 bases at V and 6 bases at J, with 14 bases between the two ends. The CDR3 covers 12 residues. From germline, CDR1 is GTSNPN and CDR2 SVGIG (reference sequence). This CDR3 is CAWDGGAREQYF. The CDR3 DNA reads as TGTGCCTGGGATGGGGGGGCCCGCGAGCAGTACTTC.

V and J are TRBV15 and TRBJ2-7; 8 bases are a match to TRBD2. Looked up from germline, CDR1 is LNHNV and CDR2 is YYDKDF (reference sequence). V was clipped by 2 bases and J by 4 bases; unmatched bases: 10. The CDR3 loop spans 16 amino acids. CDR3 nucleotide sequence: TGTGCCACCAGCAGATACCCTTACGGGGGGGCGTACGAGCAGTACTTC. This translates into CATSRYPYGGAYEQYF.

The chain recombines TRBV6-2 or TRBV6-3 with TRBJ2-7; D possibly corresponds to TRBD2 (5 bases). CDR1 is MNHEY, CDR2 SVGEGT, per germline. The CDR3 extends over 17 amino acids. V lost 5 bases, J lost 5 bases, and 25 bases lay in between. The CDR3, as DNA: TGTGCCAGCAGTCCCGCCTCTTCCTTTAGCGCCAGGAACGAGCAGTACTTC. This sequence encodes CASSPASSFSARNEQYF.

The rearrangement links TRBV25-1 to TRBJ1-2; D remains unclear. V lost 4 bases and J 6 bases, leaving 12 bases between the germline ends. CDR1 MGHDK and CDR2 SYGVNS come from the germline V gene. The CDR3 has 13 residues. This CDR3 is CASSAALDDGYTF. DNA for the CDR3: TGTGCCAGCAGTGCGGCCCTCGACGATGGCTACACCTTC.

The rearrangement links TRBV30 to TRBJ1-1; 9 bases map to TRBD1. Germline CDR1 is GTSNPN and CDR2 is SVGIG (reference sequence). CDR3 length: 15 residues. V trimming: 4 bases; J trimming: 4 bases; junction bases outside the gene matches: 10. The CDR3 nucleotides read TGTGCCTGGACCAAGACAGGGGGGTTTGGCACTGAAGCTTTCTTT. As protein: CAWTKTGGFGTEAFF.

The rearrangement links TRBV20-1 to TRBJ2-7; D tentatively reads TRBD1 or TRBD2 (5 bases each). This CDR3 is 15 amino acids long. Trimming stripped 1 base from V and 7 bases from J, with 20 bases between. Germline lookup yields CDR1 DFQATT and CDR2 SNEGSKA (reference sequence). CDR3 in DNA: TGCAGTGCTAGAGTCGCCGGGACGCCGGTTGGGGAGCAGTACTTC. Protein sequence: CSARVAGTPVGEQYF.

CDR3 sequence reads: CSARSPQSQYF. The CDR3 DNA sequence: TGCAGTGCTAGGTCCCCCCAATCCCAGTACTTC. This rearrangement joins TRBV20-1 to TRBJ2-5; D remains unclear. Between the trimmed V and J ends, which lost 3 bases and 9 bases, there was a span of 11 bases. CDR1 and CDR2 (germline): DFQATT, SNEGSKA (reference sequence). CDR3 length: 11 residues.

This rearrangement joins TRBV6-5 to TRBJ2-3, with TRBD2 as a possible D gene (5 bases). CDR1 and CDR2 (germline): MNHEY, SVGAGI. The CDR3 length is 14 residues. Trimming cost V 2 bases and J 0 bases, with 6 bases left between them. The CDR3 DNA sequence: TGTGCCAGCAGTTACAGAGGGAGCACAGATACGCAGTATTTT. Protein product: CASSYRGSTDTQYF.

This clonotype was counted only a few times. The V call is TRBV3-1, the J call TRBJ2-7; D not resolved. The V and J ends lost 3 bases and 4 bases respectively, with 4 bases between them. The CDR3 spans 11 residues. Per germline, CDR1 LGHDT and CDR2 YNNKEL (reference sequence). In nucleotides, the CDR3 is TGTGCCAGCAGCCAGCTTTACGAGCAGTACTTC. Translating gives CASSQLYEQYF.

The chain has TRBV6-6 and TRBJ1-5, with D possibly TRBD1 on 5 matching bases. This CDR3 contains 15 residues. Trimming removed 6 bases at V and 0 bases at J, with 12 bases between. From germline, CDR1 is MNHNY and CDR2 SVGAGI (reference sequence). The CDR3 coding sequence is TGTGCCAGCAGCCGGGGACGGCCTAGCAATCAGCCCCAGCATTTT. Its protein product is CASSRGRPSNQPQHF.

The rearrangement joins TRBV7-2 to TRBJ1-1, with D tentatively TRBD1 (5 bases). V was shortened by 1 base and J by 3 bases, with 12 bases between the two germline ends. This CDR3 contains 15 residues. Germline CDR1 and CDR2: SGHTA and FQGNSA. DNA of the CDR3: TGTGCCAGCAGCTTAGTGGGGCCGCGAGACACTGAAGCTTTCTTT. Protein product: CASSLVGPRDTEAFF. Full variable domain (rest looked up from reference TRBV7-2 and TRBJ1-1): GAGVSQSPSNKVTEKGKDVELRCDPISGHTALYWYRQSLGQGLEFLIYFQGNSAPDKSGLPSDRFSAERTGGSVSTLTIQRTQQEDSAVYLCASSLVGPRDTEAFFGQGTRLTVV.

V is TRBV25-1 and J is TRBJ2-4; 8 bases are a match to TRBD1. J was trimmed by 5 bases and V by 4 bases; bases with no gene match: 10. CDR1 is MGHDK, CDR2 SYGVNS, per germline. This CDR3 spans 16 amino acids. In nucleotides, the CDR3 is TGTGCCAGCAGTGGATCGTCGGGACAGGCCCAAAACATTCAGTACTTC. The encoded protein is CASSGSSGQAQNIQYF.

CDR3 residues: CSATGTVYGYTF. DNA of the CDR3: TGCAGTGCTACCGGGACAGTCTATGGCTACACCTTC. V is TRBV20-1 and J is TRBJ1-2; 7 bases match TRBD1. The CDR3 runs 12 residues. Trimming at V came to 4 bases and at J to 4 bases, leaving 3 bases not matched to a gene. The V gene's germline CDR1 is DFQATT and CDR2 SNEGSKA (reference sequence).

The chain is built from TRBV5-1 and TRBJ1-5; weak D call: TRBD1 (5 bases). CDR1 is SGHRS and CDR2 is YFSETQ in the germline V gene. V lost 3 bases, J lost 4 bases, and 14 bases lay in between. CDR3 length: 15 amino acids. DNA of the CDR3: TGCGCCAGCAGCTCCGGGACTGTGGGGAATCAGCCCCAGCATTTT. It translates to CASSSGTVGNQPQHF.

The V and J genes are TRBV4-3 and TRBJ2-7; D might be TRBD2 (5 bases). The CDR3 extends over 14 amino acids. CDR1 LGHNA and CDR2 YSLEER come from the germline V gene. V lost 1 base, J lost 2 bases, and 9 bases lay in between. CDR3 sequence (DNA): TGCGCCAGCAGCCAAGTCGAGGGAGCCTACGAGCAGTACTTC. This gives the protein CASSQVEGAYEQYF.

This CDR3 is CASTPPKDSDGYTF. The DNA of the CDR3 is TGTGCCAGCACCCCCCCGAAGGACAGCGATGGCTACACCTTC. This rearrangement joins TRBV12-3 or TRBV12-4 to TRBJ1-2, with D possibly being TRBD1 (6 bases). Trimming left V 7 bases short and J 6 bases short, with 18 bases between. The CDR3 runs 14 residues.